This passage covers 24 T cell receptor beta chains from one sample sequenced in a study of CD8 T cells in Susac syndrome. Random-hexamer reverse transcription was applied to roughly 0.5 to 1 ug RNA. TCRdb re-analysed the immunoSEQ multiplex PCR reads in MiXCR, keeping a single row per CDR3 protein. The repertoire holds some 150,000 distinct CDR3 sequences, approximately 95% seen once, with 0.15% to 0.2% in the top ten. The sequenced sample consisted of CD4+ T cells from PBMCs. These receptors originate from a human donor with Susac syndrome.

The chain uses TRBV6-1 and TRBJ2-4, with D possibly matching TRBD1 (6 bases). The CDR3 loop spans 13 amino acids. Germline V lookup: CDR1 MNHNS, CDR2 SASEGT. V gave up 7 bases and J gave up 8 bases, with 15 bases separating them. CDR3 sequence (DNA): TGTGCCAGCACTGGGGGACAATCCCACATTCAGTACTTC. Amino acid sequence: CASTGGQSHIQYF.

V and J are TRBV29-1 and TRBJ2-3, with D possibly being TRBD1 (6 bases). Trimming took 7 bases from V and 2 from J, leaving 13 bases between them. The germline gives CDR1 SQVTM, CDR2 ANQGSEA. There are 13 residues in the CDR3. CDR3 residues: CSARRGPTDTQYF. DNA for the CDR3: TGCAGCGCACGCAGGGGACCCACAGATACGCAGTATTTT.

The gene calls are TRBV7-3 and TRBJ2-2; no clear D gene. Germline CDR1 is SGHTA and CDR2 is FQGTGA. This CDR3 is built from 15 residues. V was shortened by 5 bases and J by 1 base, with 11 bases between the two germline ends. CDR3 bases: TGTGCCAGCAGCCCCGACCGACGGAACACCGGGGAGCTGTTTTTT. It encodes CASSPDRRNTGELFF.

The rearrangement uses TRBV29-1 and TRBJ2-7; a weak D match, TRBD2 (5 bases). CDR3 length: 12 amino acids. Germline CDR1 SQVTM, CDR2 ANQGSEA. V lost 4 bases and J lost 2, with 9 bases in between. The CDR3 coding sequence is TGCAGCGTTGGATCGGGAACCTACGAGCAGTACTTC. It encodes CSVGSGTYEQYF.

The V gene is TRBV18, the J gene TRBJ2-6, with D perhaps matching TRBD1 or TRBD2 (5 bases each). The V end was cut by 4 bases, the J end by 0 bases, with 10 bases between. Germline V gene lookup returns CDR1 KGHSH and CDR2 LQKENI. This CDR3 contains 16 residues. The CDR3 reads CASSRDGSSGANVLTF. For the CDR3, the DNA is TGTGCCAGCTCACGGGACGGGTCCTCTGGGGCCAACGTCCTGACTTTC. The whole variable domain, remainder taken from reference TRBV18 and TRBJ2-6, is NAGVMQNPRHLVRRRGQEARLRCSPMKGHSHVYWYRQLPEEGLKFMVYLQKENIIDESGMPKERFSAEFPKEGPSILRIQQVVRGDSAAYFCASSRDGSSGANVLTFGAGSRLTVL.

The chain joins TRBV29-1 to TRBJ1-1; no definite D call. The V gene lost 6 bases and the J gene lost 1 base, with 15 bases spanning the gap. Germline CDR1 and CDR2: SQVTM and ANQGSEA. The length of the CDR3 is 14 residues. The DNA for the CDR3 is TGCAGCGTCAAAATGGGTGGGCCGAACACTGAAGCTTTCTTT. Its protein product is CSVKMGGPNTEAFF.

The chain employs TRBV14 and TRBJ1-1; TRBD1 matches 9 bases. Germline lookup yields CDR1 SGHDN and CDR2 FVKESK. V shed 3 bases and J 3 bases; nucleotides not matched to a gene: 5. The CDR3 is 15 residues long. The CDR3 coding sequence is TGTGCCAGCAGCCAGAGGACAGGGGCGGACACTGAAGCTTTCTTT. The encoded protein is CASSQRTGADTEAFF.

This chain uses TRBV7-9 with TRBJ1-5; D is unclear. This CDR3 spans 12 amino acids. The V and J ends lost 5 bases and 4 bases respectively, with 6 bases between them. Germline V CDR1 and CDR2: SEHNR, FQNEAQ (reference sequence). The DNA for the CDR3 is TGTGCCAGCAGCGGAACGAATCAGCCCCAGCATTTT. This gives the protein CASSGTNQPQHF.

This rearrangement joins TRBV12-3 or TRBV12-4 to TRBJ2-5; 12 nucleotides align to TRBD1. V was clipped by 0 bases and J by 3 bases; unmatched bases: 8. This CDR3 spans 18 amino acids. CDR3 amino acids: CASSLALGTGGSKETQYF. In DNA form, the CDR3 reads TGTGCCAGCAGTTTAGCGCTCGGGACAGGGGGCTCCAAAGAGACCCAGTACTTC.

The V call is TRBV19, the J call TRBJ1-5; 7 bases align to TRBD1. The V and J ends lost 3 bases and 4 bases, in that order; junction bases with no gene match: 6. Germline V gene data show CDR1 as LNHDA and CDR2 as SQIVND (reference sequence). This CDR3 spans 15 amino acids. DNA for the CDR3: TGTGCCAGTAGTATTCAAACAGGGGCAAATCAGCCCCAGCATTTT. It is translated as CASSIQTGANQPQHF.

The chain has TRBV29-1 and TRBJ2-3; maybe TRBD2 (7 bases). Germline-derived CDR1 and CDR2 are SQVTM and ANQGSEA. V was pared by 7 bases and J by 5 bases, with 16 bases between. CDR3 length equals 13 residues. In nucleotides, the CDR3 is TGCAGCGCTGGGGGGGGCCTAATAGATACGCAGTATTTT. It yields the protein CSAGGGLIDTQYF.

This chain connects TRBV12-3 or TRBV12-4 to TRBJ1-1; D is perhaps TRBD1 (5 bases). The CDR3 has 14 residues. Trimming shortened V by 6 bases and J by 0 bases, and 11 bases separated the two germline ends. The CDR3 sequence: CASSGTAMNTEAFF. The CDR3, as DNA: TGTGCCAGCAGCGGGACCGCGATGAACACTGAAGCTTTCTTT.

This clonotype was observed a single time. The V and J genes are TRBV11-2 and TRBJ1-5; 7 bases map to TRBD1. V gave up 1 base and J gave up 3 bases; unmatched junction bases: 3. CDR1 and CDR2 (germline): SGHAT, FQNNGV. The CDR3 extends over 15 amino acids. CDR3 protein: CASSLAGQINQPQHF. CDR3 sequence (DNA): TGTGCCAGCAGCTTAGCGGGACAGATCAATCAGCCCCAGCATTTT.

The chain carries TRBV25-1 and TRBJ1-6; tentatively, D is TRBD1 (6 bases). The V gene lost 5 bases and the J gene lost 6 bases, with 11 bases spanning the gap. Germline CDR1 MGHDK, CDR2 SYGVNS. The CDR3 spans 14 residues. The CDR3 DNA reads as TGTGCCAGCAGTCTTGGGGGCGGTAATTCACCCCTCCACTTT. It yields the protein CASSLGGGNSPLHF.

The genes are TRBV20-1 and TRBJ2-7, with a possible D match to TRBD1 (5 bases). This CDR3 spans 13 amino acids. Germline assignment: CDR1 DFQATT and CDR2 SNEGSKA (reference sequence). Between the trimmed V and J ends, which lost 2 bases and 0 bases, there was a span of 8 bases. The CDR3 bases are TGCAGTGCTAGATACGGACACTCCTACGAGCAGTACTTC. Translating gives CSARYGHSYEQYF.

This chain links TRBV6-1 with TRBJ1-2; D may be TRBD1 (5 bases). The CDR3 extends over 12 amino acids. Trimming took 10 bases from V and 10 from J, leaving 19 bases between them. The germline CDR1 and CDR2 sequences are MNHNS and SASEGT. DNA of the CDR3: TGTGCCACCAACCGGGACGTAAGCTACTACACCTTC. Translating it yields CATNRDVSYYTF.

The V and J genes are TRBV2 and TRBJ2-1; 7 bases match TRBD1. The V gene's germline CDR1 is SNHLY and CDR2 FYNNEI. The trim removed 5 bases at V and 5 bases at J, leaving 9 bases unmatched. This CDR3 has 15 amino acids. The CDR3 loop reads CASSLTGVENNEQFF. CDR3 nucleotide sequence: TGTGCCAGCAGTCTCACAGGGGTGGAGAACAATGAGCAGTTCTTC.

The chain uses TRBV10-3 and TRBJ2-3; TRBD2 matches 8 bases. Germline CDR1 ENHRY, CDR2 SYGVKD. The CDR3 is 15 amino acids. The V segment lost 4 bases and the J segment 7 bases; nucleotides outside the gene matches: 10. The CDR3 DNA is TGTGCCATCAGTGGTGTCGGGGGGGGCCTAAATACGCAGTATTTT. It yields the protein CAISGVGGGLNTQYF.

In this sample, this clonotype turned up a few times. CDR3 residues: CASSQEGQGETQYF. The CDR3 DNA reads as TGCGCCAGCAGCCAAGAGGGCCAGGGAGAGACCCAGTACTTC. This chain links TRBV4-1 with TRBJ2-5, with D perhaps TRBD1 (5 bases). The CDR3 runs to 14 residues. Germline loops: CDR1 MGHRA, CDR2 YSYEKL. V shed 0 bases and J shed 4 bases, with 9 bases lying between them.

The V gene is TRBV12-3 or TRBV12-4, the J gene TRBJ1-2, with D perhaps matching TRBD1 (6 bases). CDR3 length equals 13 residues. Trimming took 5 bases from V and 5 from J, leaving 12 bases between them. The DNA of the CDR3 is TGTGCCAGCAGTCCGGACAGAATGTATGGCTACACCTTC. Translated, it gives CASSPDRMYGYTF.

Turning to this clonotype: The CDR3 ends on some other residue instead of the conserved phenylalanine or tryptophan, so this is likely a read error. The J gene is TRBJ1-1, the V gene TRBV3-1; D not resolved. This CDR3 comprises 14 residues. The V end lost 3 bases, the J end lost 2 bases, and 10 bases lay between the germline ends. Per germline, CDR1 LGHDT and CDR2 YNNKEL (reference sequence). The CDR3 DNA is TGTGCCAGCAGCCACAGGACGCCTAACACTGAAGCTTTCTCT. It encodes CASSHRTPNTEAFS.

The chain links TRBV12-3 or TRBV12-4 to TRBJ1-2; no clear D gene. There are 13 residues in the CDR3. V was cut by 2 bases and J by 2 bases, with 6 bases left in between. The CDR3 spells CASSLQRNYGYTF. CDR3 in DNA: TGTGCCAGCAGTTTACAACGGAACTATGGCTACACCTTC.

This clonotype was counted a single time. The V call is TRBV20-1, the J call TRBJ2-3; D is unresolved. Trimming pared 6 bases from V and 1 base from J, leaving 11 bases between. Germline CDR1 is DFQATT and CDR2 is SNEGSKA (reference sequence). The CDR3 loop spans 13 amino acids. In DNA, the CDR3 is TGCAGTGCCCGCTGGTTGGGCACAGATACGCAGTATTTT. This encodes CSARWLGTDTQYF.

The chain joins TRBV3-1 to TRBJ1-6; no reliable D call. The CDR3 runs to 15 residues. Trimming left V 4 bases short and J 7 bases short, with 14 bases between. Germline CDR1 is LGHDT and CDR2 is YNNKEL (reference sequence). CDR3 in DNA: TGTGCCAGCAGCCCAACCGGGCAAAACAATTCACCCCTCCACTTT. Amino acid sequence: CASSPTGQNNSPLHF.